The source of this TCR beta chain is a study of early T cells in non-severe SARS-CoV-2 infection. About the study: From unsorted whole blood, bulk RNA was sequenced, and the chains remained unpaired.

CDR3 length: 15 residues. Germline assignment: CDR1 SQVTM and CDR2 ANQGSEA. V lost 0 bases, J lost 0 bases, and 11 bases lay in between. Study-wide results and caveats: Private and CD4 specificities were missed by VDJdb matching, skewed to anti-spike CD8.

The sample holds many counts of this clonotype. Its antigen is not identified. Unique molecular identifiers were attached to individual cDNA molecules. MiXCR, run by TCRdb on the 5' RACE reads, gives a single entry per CDR3 protein. Among 30,000 to 35,000 distinct CDR3 sequences listed, about 6% were seen once. The chain uses TRBV29-1 and TRBJ2-5, with D tentatively TRBD1 (5 bases). The TCR was taken from an adult who was a healthcare worker with PCR-confirmed SARS-CoV-2 infection or an uninfected control (not recorded which). The material sequenced was whole blood. CDR3 DNA: TGCAGCGTTGAAGATCGACAGTGGTACCAAGAGACCCAGTACTTC. It codes for CSVEDRQWYQETQYF.